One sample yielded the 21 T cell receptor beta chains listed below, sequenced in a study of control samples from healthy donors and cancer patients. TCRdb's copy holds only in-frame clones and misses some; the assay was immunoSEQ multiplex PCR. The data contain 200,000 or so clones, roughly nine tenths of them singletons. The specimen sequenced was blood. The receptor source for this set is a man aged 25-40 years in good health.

In nucleotides, the CDR3 is TGTGCCAGCAGCCGTCCGGGACAGGGGAGAGGCTACACCTTC. Encoded protein: CASSRPGQGRGYTF. This chain links TRBV7-9 with TRBJ1-2; TRBD1 aligns across 10 bases. Germline lookup yields CDR1 SEHNR and CDR2 FQNEAQ (reference sequence). V lost 5 bases and J lost 8; bases outside the gene matches: 8. The CDR3 contains 14 residues.

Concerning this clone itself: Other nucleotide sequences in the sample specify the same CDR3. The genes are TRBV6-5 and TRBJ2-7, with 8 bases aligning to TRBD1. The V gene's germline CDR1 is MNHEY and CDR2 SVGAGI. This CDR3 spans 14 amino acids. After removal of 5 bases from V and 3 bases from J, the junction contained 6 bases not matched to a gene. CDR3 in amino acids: CASSPGQGGYEQYF. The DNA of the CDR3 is TGTGCCAGCAGTCCCGGACAGGGTGGCTACGAGCAGTACTTC.

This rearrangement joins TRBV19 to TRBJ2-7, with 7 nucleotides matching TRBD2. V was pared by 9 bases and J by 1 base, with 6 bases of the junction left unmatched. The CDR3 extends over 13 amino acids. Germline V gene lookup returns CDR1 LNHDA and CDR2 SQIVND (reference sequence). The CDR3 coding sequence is TGTGCCAGCGTGCCTAGCGGATCCTACGAGCAGTACTTC. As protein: CASVPSGSYEQYF.

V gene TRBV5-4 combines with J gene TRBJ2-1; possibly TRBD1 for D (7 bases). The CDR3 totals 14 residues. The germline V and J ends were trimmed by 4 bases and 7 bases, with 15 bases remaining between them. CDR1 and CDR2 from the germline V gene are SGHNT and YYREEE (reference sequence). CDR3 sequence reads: CASSRQGGGNEQFF. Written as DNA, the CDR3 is TGTGCCAGCAGCCGTCAGGGGGGCGGGAATGAGCAGTTCTTC.

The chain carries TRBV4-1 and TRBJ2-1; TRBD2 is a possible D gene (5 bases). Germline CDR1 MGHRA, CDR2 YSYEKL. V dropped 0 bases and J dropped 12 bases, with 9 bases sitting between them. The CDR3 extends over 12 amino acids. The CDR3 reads CASSQEWSGQFF. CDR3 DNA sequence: TGCGCCAGCAGCCAAGAGTGGAGCGGGCAGTTCTTC.

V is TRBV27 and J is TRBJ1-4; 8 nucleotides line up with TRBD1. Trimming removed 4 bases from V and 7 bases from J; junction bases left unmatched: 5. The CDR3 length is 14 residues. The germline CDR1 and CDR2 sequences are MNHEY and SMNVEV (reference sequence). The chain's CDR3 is CASSSGTGVEKLFF. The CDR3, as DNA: TGTGCCAGCAGTTCCGGGACAGGTGTTGAAAAACTGTTTTTT.

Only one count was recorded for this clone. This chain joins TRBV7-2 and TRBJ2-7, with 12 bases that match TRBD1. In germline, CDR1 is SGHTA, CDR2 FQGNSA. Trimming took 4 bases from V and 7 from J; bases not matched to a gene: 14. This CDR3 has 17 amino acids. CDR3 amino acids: CASSWGSGTGGQDEQYF. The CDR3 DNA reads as TGTGCCAGCAGCTGGGGCTCGGGGACAGGGGGCCAGGATGAGCAGTACTTC.

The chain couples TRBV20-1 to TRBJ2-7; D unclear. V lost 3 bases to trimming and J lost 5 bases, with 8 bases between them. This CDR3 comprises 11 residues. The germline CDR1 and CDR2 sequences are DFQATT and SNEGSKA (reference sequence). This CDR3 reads CSASSVHEQYF. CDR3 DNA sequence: TGCAGTGCTAGCAGCGTCCACGAGCAGTACTTC.

The chain's CDR3 is CASSQGQEGGYTF. The DNA for the CDR3 is TGTGCCAGCAGCCAAGGACAGGAGGGGGGCTACACCTTC. This chain joins TRBV3-1 (or the pseudogene TRBV3-2) and TRBJ1-2; tentative D call: TRBD1 (6 bases). CDR3 length: 13 amino acids. V was pared by 1 base and J by 8 bases, with 11 bases between. Germline V CDR1 and CDR2: LGHDT, YNNKEL (reference sequence).

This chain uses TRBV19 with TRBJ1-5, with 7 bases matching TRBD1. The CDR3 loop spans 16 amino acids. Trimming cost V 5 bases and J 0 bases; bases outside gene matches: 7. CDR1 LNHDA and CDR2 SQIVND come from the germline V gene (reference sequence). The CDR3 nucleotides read TGTGCCAGTAGTCCAACTACAGGGGTTAGCAATCAGCCCCAGCATTTT. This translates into CASSPTTGVSNQPQHF.

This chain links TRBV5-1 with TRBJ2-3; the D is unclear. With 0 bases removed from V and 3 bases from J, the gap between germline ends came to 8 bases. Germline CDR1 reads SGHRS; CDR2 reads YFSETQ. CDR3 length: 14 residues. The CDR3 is CASSLAGWTDTQYF. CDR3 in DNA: TGCGCCAGCAGCTTGGCCGGTTGGACAGATACGCAGTATTTT. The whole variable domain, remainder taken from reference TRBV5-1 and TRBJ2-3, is KAGVTQTPRYLIKTRGQQVTLSCSPISGHRSVSWYQQTPGQGLQFLFEYFSETQRNKGNFPGRFSGRQFSNSRSEMNVSTLELGDSALYLCASSLAGWTDTQYFGPGTRLTVL.

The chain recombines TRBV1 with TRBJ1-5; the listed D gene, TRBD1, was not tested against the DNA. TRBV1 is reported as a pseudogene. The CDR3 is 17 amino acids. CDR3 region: CTSSQDPRTDANQPQHF. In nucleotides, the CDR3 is TGCACCAGCAGCCAAGATCCCCGGACAGACGCCAATCAGCCCCAGCATTTT.

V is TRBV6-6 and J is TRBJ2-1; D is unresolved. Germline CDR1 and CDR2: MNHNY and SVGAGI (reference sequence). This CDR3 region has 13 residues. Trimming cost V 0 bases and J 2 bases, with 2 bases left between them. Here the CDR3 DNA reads TGTGCCAGCAGTTACTCGACCTACAATGAGCAGTTCTTC. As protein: CASSYSTYNEQFF.

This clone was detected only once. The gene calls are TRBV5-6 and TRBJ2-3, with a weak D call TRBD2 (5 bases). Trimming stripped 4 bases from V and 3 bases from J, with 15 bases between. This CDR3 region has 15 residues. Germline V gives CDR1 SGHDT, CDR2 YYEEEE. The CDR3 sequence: CASSPTAGWTDTQYF. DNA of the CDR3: TGTGCCAGCAGCCCCACTGCGGGTTGGACAGATACGCAGTATTTT.

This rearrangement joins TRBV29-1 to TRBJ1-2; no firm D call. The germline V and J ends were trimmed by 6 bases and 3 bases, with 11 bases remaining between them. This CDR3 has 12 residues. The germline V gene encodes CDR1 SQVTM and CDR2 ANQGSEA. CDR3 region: CSVMMDDYGYTF. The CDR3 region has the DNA TGCAGCGTCATGATGGACGACTATGGCTACACCTTC.

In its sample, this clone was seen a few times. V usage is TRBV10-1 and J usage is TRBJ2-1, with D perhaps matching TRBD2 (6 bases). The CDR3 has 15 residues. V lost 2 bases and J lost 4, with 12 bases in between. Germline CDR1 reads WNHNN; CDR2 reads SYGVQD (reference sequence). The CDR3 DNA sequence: TGCGCCAGCAGTGAGAACCGGGGGTCGTACAATGAGCAGTTCTTC. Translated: CASSENRGSYNEQFF.

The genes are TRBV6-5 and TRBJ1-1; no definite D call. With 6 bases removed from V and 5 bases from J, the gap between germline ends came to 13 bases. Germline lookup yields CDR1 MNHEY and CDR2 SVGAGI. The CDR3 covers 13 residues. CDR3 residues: CASRRDGYTEAFF. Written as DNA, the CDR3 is TGTGCCAGCAGGAGAGACGGGTATACTGAAGCTTTCTTT.

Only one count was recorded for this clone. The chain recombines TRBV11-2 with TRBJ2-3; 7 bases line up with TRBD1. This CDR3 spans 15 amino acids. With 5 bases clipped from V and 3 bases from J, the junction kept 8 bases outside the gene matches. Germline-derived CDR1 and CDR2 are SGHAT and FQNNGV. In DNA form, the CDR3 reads TGTGCCAGCAGCAGAGACAGGGTTAAGACAGATACGCAGTATTTT. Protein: CASSRDRVKTDTQYF.

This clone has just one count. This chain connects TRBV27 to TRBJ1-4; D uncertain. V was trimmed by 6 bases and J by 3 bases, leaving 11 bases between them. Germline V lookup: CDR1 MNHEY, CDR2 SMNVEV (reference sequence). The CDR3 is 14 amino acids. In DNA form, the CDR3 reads TGTGCCAGCAGCATGGGGAAGTCTAATGAAAAACTGTTTTTT. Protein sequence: CASSMGKSNEKLFF.

The CDR3 reads CASSLLQGAGNTIYF. CDR3 nucleotide sequence: TGTGCCAGCAGCTTACTACAGGGGGCTGGAAACACCATATATTTT. V usage is TRBV13 and J usage is TRBJ1-3; 8 bases fit TRBD1. J was trimmed by 2 bases and V by 2 bases; bases with no gene match: 2. CDR1 and CDR2 from the germline V gene are PRHDT and FYEKMQ (reference sequence). CDR3 size: 15 residues.

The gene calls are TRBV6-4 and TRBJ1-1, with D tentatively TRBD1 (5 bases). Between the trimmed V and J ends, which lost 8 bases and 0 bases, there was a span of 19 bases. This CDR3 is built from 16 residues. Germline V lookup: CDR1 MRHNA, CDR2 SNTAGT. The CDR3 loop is CASSFSGMGMNTEAFF. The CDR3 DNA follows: TGTGCCAGCTCATTCTCAGGGATGGGGATGAACACTGAAGCTTTCTTT.